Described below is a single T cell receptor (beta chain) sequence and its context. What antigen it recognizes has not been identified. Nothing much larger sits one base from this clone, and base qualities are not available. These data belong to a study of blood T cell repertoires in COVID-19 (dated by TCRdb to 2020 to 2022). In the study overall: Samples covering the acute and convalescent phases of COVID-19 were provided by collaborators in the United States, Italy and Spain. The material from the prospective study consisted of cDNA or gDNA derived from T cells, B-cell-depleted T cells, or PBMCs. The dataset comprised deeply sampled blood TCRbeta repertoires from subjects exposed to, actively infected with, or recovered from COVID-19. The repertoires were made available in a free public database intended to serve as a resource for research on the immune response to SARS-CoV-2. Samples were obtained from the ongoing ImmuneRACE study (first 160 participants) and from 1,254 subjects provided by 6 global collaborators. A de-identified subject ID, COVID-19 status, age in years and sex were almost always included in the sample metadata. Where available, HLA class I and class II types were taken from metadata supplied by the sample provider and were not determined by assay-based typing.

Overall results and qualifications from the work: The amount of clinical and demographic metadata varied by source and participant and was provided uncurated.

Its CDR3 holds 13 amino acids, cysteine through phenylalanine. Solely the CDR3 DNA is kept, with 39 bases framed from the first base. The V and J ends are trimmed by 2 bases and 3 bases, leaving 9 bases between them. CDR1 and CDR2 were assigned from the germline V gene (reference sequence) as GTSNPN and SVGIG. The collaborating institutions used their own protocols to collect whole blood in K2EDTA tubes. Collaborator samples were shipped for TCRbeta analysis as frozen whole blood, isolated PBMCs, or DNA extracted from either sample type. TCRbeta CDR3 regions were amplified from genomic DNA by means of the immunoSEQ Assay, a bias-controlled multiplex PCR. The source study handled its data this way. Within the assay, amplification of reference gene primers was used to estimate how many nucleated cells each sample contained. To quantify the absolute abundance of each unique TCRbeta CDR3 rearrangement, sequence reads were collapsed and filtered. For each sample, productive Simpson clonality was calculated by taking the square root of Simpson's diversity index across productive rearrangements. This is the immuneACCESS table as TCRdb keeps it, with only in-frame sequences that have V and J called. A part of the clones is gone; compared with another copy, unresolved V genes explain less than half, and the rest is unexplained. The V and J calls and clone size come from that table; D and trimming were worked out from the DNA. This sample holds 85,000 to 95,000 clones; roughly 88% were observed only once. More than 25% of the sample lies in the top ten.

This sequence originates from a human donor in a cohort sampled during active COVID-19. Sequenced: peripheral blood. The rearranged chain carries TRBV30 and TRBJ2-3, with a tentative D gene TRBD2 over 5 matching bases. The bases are TGTGCCTGGAGTAAGCGGTCGACAGATACGCAGTATTTT. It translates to CAWSKRSTDTQYF.